Following are 5 T cell receptor beta chains from one sample sequenced in a study of blood T cell repertoires in COVID-19. TCRdb keeps only in-frame clones here, not all; method: immunoSEQ multiplex PCR. This sample has 350,000 to 400,000 clones; roughly 90% occur once, and the top ten carry 0.86%. Material for sequencing was PBMCs or T cells enriched from blood (not recorded which). The receptors were sampled from a woman between 40 and 50 years old who had been exposed to COVID-19.

The gene calls are TRBV30 and TRBJ1-6; D not resolved. V was clipped by 0 bases and J by 10 bases, with 7 bases between them. The CDR3 contains 12 residues. Germline CDR1 reads GTSNPN; CDR2 reads SVGIG (reference sequence). The CDR3 sequence: CAWSVTVSPLHF. CDR3 DNA: TGTGCCTGGAGTGTAACAGTCTCACCCCTCCACTTT. The whole variable domain, filled in from reference TRBV30 and TRBJ1-6, reads SQTIHQWPATLVQPVGSPLSLECTVEGTSNPNLYWYRQAAGRGLQLLFYSVGIGQISSEVPQNLSASRPQDRQFILSSKKLLLSDSGFYLCAWSVTVSPLHFGNGTRLTVT.

The chain joins TRBV7-8 to TRBJ2-7; 12 bases match TRBD2. Germline V lookup: CDR1 SGHVS, CDR2 FQNEAQ. The CDR3 loop spans 18 amino acids. V was pared by 5 bases and J by 2 bases, with 13 bases of the junction left unmatched. The CDR3, as DNA: TGTGCCAGCAGCCCCTACTCGGCTAGCGGGAGGGTACCCTACGAGCAGTACTTC. It specifies CASSPYSASGRVPYEQYF.

CDR3 in amino acids: CASSQDEGVPSPLHF. The DNA of the CDR3 is TGTGCCAGCAGCCAAGATGAAGGGGTCCCTTCACCCCTCCACTTT. The chain links TRBV3-1 (or the pseudogene TRBV3-2) to TRBJ1-6; tentative D call: TRBD1 (5 bases). Germline CDR1 LGHDT, CDR2 YNNKEL (reference sequence). V shed 0 bases and J shed 9 bases, with 12 bases lying between them. The CDR3 has 15 amino acids.

This chain connects TRBV6-1 to TRBJ2-7; possibly TRBD1 for D (7 bases). Germline V gene sequence: CDR1 MNHNS, CDR2 SASEGT. There are 15 residues in the CDR3. Trimming removed 3 bases from V and 1 base from J, with 13 bases in between. The CDR3 bases are TGTGCCAGCAGTGACCCTCCAGGGGGGTCCTACGAGCAGTACTTC. As protein: CASSDPPGGSYEQYF.

CDR3 nucleotide sequence: TGCGCCAGCAGCCCTGATTTCAGGGGAAATGAGCAGTTCTTC. Translated, it gives CASSPDFRGNEQFF. This chain uses TRBV5-1 with TRBJ2-1, with D perhaps matching TRBD1 (6 bases). The V end was cut by 4 bases, the J end by 7 bases, with 15 bases between. The CDR3 is 14 residues long. Germline V gene lookup returns CDR1 SGHRS and CDR2 YFSETQ. Combining the CDR3 with reference TRBV5-1 and TRBJ2-1 gives the whole variable domain KAGVTQTPRYLIKTRGQQVTLSCSPISGHRSVSWYQQTPGQGLQFLFEYFSETQRNKGNFPGRFSGRQFSNSRSEMNVSTLELGDSALYLCASSPDFRGNEQFFGPGTRLTVL.